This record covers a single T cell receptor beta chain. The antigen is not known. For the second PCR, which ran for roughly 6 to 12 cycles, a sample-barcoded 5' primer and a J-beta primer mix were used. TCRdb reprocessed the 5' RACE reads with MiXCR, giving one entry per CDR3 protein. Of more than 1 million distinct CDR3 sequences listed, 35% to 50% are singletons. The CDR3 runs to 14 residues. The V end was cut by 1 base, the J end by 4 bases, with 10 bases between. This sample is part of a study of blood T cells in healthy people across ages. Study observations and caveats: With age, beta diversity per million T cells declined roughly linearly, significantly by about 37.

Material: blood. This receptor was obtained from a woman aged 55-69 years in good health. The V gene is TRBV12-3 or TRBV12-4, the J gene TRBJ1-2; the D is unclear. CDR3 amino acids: CASSLGVSAYGYTF. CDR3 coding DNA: TGTGCCAGCAGTTTAGGGGTATCAGCCTATGGCTACACCTTC.